The rows below give T cell receptor beta chains drawn from one sample of a study of blood T cell repertoires in COVID-19. Clones were sequenced by immunoSEQ multiplex PCR, and TCRdb holds only the in-frame ones, with some missing. The sample includes approximately 270,000 clones, about nine tenths of them seen just once. Sequenced sample: PBMCs or T cells enriched from blood (not recorded which). All receptors come from a man between 35 and 55 years old who had recovered from COVID-19. CDR3s include the opening cysteine and the closing phenylalanine or tryptophan. The order of the fields is V gene, CDR3 length, clone size, J gene, CDR3 protein. Some rows have no size entry. The others give once, few or many, or a class for an expanded clone.

V gene: TRBV30
CDR3 length: 12
clone size: .
J gene: TRBJ2-5
CDR3 protein: CAWSEQGETQYF

V gene: TRBV30
CDR3 length: 15
clone size: .
J gene: TRBJ1-4
CDR3 protein: CAWSVRRDRHEKLFF

V gene: TRBV27
CDR3 length: 16
clone size: many
J gene: TRBJ2-7
CDR3 protein: CASSLRGTSGSHEQYF

V gene: TRBV5-1
CDR3 length: 15
clone size: .
J gene: TRBJ2-4
CDR3 protein: CASSEGQLAKNIQYF

V gene: TRBV28
CDR3 length: 14
clone size: .
J gene: TRBJ2-1
CDR3 protein: CASSRIGPYNEQFF

V gene: TRBV18
CDR3 length: 16
clone size: .
J gene: TRBJ1-1
CDR3 protein: CASSPTGVGMSTEAFF

V gene: TRBV2
CDR3 length: 15
clone size: .
J gene: TRBJ1-5
CDR3 protein: CASSDVRNSNQPQHF

V gene: TRBV5-1
CDR3 length: 14
clone size: .
J gene: TRBJ1-5
CDR3 protein: CASSLAGGNQPQHF

V gene: TRBV7-8
CDR3 length: 13
clone size: once
J gene: TRBJ2-7
CDR3 protein: CASSWDSPYEQYF

V gene: TRBV5-5
CDR3 length: 12
clone size: .
J gene: TRBJ2-3
CDR3 protein: CASSLATGLKYF

V gene: TRBV27
CDR3 length: 13
clone size: .
J gene: TRBJ1-1
CDR3 protein: CASSSDMNTEAFF

V gene: TRBV2
CDR3 length: 13
clone size: few
J gene: TRBJ1-1
CDR3 protein: CASSEQGGTEAFF

V gene: TRBV9
CDR3 length: 15
clone size: once
J gene: TRBJ1-3
CDR3 protein: CASSATWSSGNTIYF

V gene: TRBV2
CDR3 length: 12
clone size: .
J gene: TRBJ2-5
CDR3 protein: CASLDRGQTQYF

V gene: TRBV27
CDR3 length: 13
clone size: .
J gene: TRBJ1-1
CDR3 protein: CASSLTGVTEAFF

V gene: TRBV5-1
CDR3 length: 17
clone size: once
J gene: TRBJ2-2
CDR3 protein: CASSLEGLASNPGELFF

V gene: TRBV2
CDR3 length: 14
clone size: .
J gene: TRBJ1-1
CDR3 protein: CASRGTGGFTEAFF

V gene: TRBV19
CDR3 length: 15
clone size: many
J gene: TRBJ2-1
CDR3 protein: CASRTERGIYNEQFF

V gene: TRBV9
CDR3 length: 14
clone size: .
J gene: TRBJ2-7
CDR3 protein: CASSVTGGAYEQYF

V gene: TRBV30
CDR3 length: 12
clone size: .
J gene: TRBJ1-2
CDR3 protein: CAWAGGGYGYTF

V gene: TRBV5-8
CDR3 length: 15
clone size: .
J gene: TRBJ1-6
CDR3 protein: CASRRTGGENSPLHF